This is a list of T cell receptor beta chains from one sample in a study of post-analysis software for immune sequencing data. MiXCR, applied by TCRdb to the PCR reads, yields one record per CDR3 protein. The sample shows a few hundred thousand distinct CDR3 sequences, less than 40% of them seen only once. Sequencing was carried out using blood. All receptors derive from a girl between 5 and 17 years old with multiple sclerosis. Each CDR3 is given with its conserved first and last residue. Fields, in order: D gene, J gene, clone size, V gene, CDR3 protein, CDR3 DNA. D genes are given only for firm matches. The size of a clone is reported for some rows only, either as once, few or many, or as a class for expanded clones.

d_call: TRBD1; j_call: TRBJ2-7; clone_size: few; v_call: TRBV14; cdr3_aa: CASSGAGGQYEQYF; cdr3_nt: TGTGCCAGCAGCGGGGCAGGGGGACAATATGAGCAGTACTTC
d_call: NA; j_call: TRBJ1-4; clone_size: few; v_call: TRBV20-1; cdr3_aa: CSAIRGREKLFF; cdr3_nt: TGCAGTGCTATCAGGGGCCGGGAAAAACTGTTTTTT
d_call: TRBD1; j_call: TRBJ2-1; clone_size: few; v_call: TRBV5-1; cdr3_aa: CASSFTGTGGYNEQFF; cdr3_nt: TGCGCCAGCAGCTTCACCGGGACAGGGGGCTACAATGAGCAGTTCTTC
d_call: NA; j_call: TRBJ2-1; clone_size: NA; v_call: TRBV4-1; cdr3_aa: CASSQDARANNEQFF; cdr3_nt: TGCGCCAGCAGCCAAGATGCGAGGGCGAACAATGAGCAGTTCTTC
d_call: NA; j_call: TRBJ2-1; clone_size: few; v_call: TRBV12-3/TRBV12-4; cdr3_aa: CASSLRGHNEQFF; cdr3_nt: TGTGCCAGCAGTTTAAGGGGTCACAATGAGCAGTTCTTC
d_call: NA; j_call: TRBJ2-7; clone_size: NA; v_call: TRBV12-3/TRBV12-4; cdr3_aa: CASSPQRGRNYEQYF; cdr3_nt: TGTGCCAGCAGTCCGCAAAGAGGGCGGAACTACGAGCAGTACTTC
d_call: NA; j_call: TRBJ1-1; clone_size: NA; v_call: TRBV15; cdr3_aa: CATSPPRGDTEAFF; cdr3_nt: TGTGCCACCAGCCCTCCCCGGGGGGACACTGAAGCTTTCTTT
d_call: NA; j_call: TRBJ2-7; clone_size: few; v_call: TRBV5-1; cdr3_aa: CASSPTSFFEQYF; cdr3_nt: TGCGCCAGCAGCCCCACTAGCTTTTTCGAGCAGTACTTC
d_call: TRBD1; j_call: TRBJ1-2; clone_size: NA; v_call: TRBV4-2; cdr3_aa: CASSQIQGQGGGYTF; cdr3_nt: TGTGCCAGCAGCCAAATTCAGGGACAGGGAGGCGGCTACACCTTC
d_call: TRBD1; j_call: TRBJ1-1; clone_size: few; v_call: TRBV14; cdr3_aa: CASSRDRVTEAFF; cdr3_nt: TGTGCCAGCAGCCGGGACAGGGTCACTGAAGCTTTCTTT
d_call: NA; j_call: TRBJ2-2; clone_size: NA; v_call: TRBV7-3; cdr3_aa: CASSLQGRYTGELFF; cdr3_nt: TGTGCCAGCAGCTTACAGGGGAGGTACACCGGGGAGCTGTTTTTT
d_call: NA; j_call: TRBJ2-7; clone_size: few; v_call: TRBV28; cdr3_aa: CASRLPSSYEQYF; cdr3_nt: TGTGCCAGCAGACTACCGAGCTCCTACGAGCAGTACTTC
d_call: NA; j_call: TRBJ2-3; clone_size: few; v_call: TRBV20-1; cdr3_aa: CSAAVPTQSLTQYF; cdr3_nt: TGCAGTGCTGCTGTCCCAACACAAAGCCTTACGCAGTATTTT
d_call: NA; j_call: TRBJ2-7; clone_size: few; v_call: TRBV6-1; cdr3_aa: CASSEYGPGNEQYF; cdr3_nt: TGTGCCAGCAGTGAATACGGGCCGGGGAACGAGCAGTACTTC
d_call: NA; j_call: TRBJ2-2; clone_size: NA; v_call: TRBV4-3; cdr3_aa: CASSVGDNTGELFF; cdr3_nt: TGCGCCAGCAGCGTAGGGGACAACACCGGGGAGCTGTTTTTT
d_call: TRBD1; j_call: TRBJ1-1; clone_size: NA; v_call: TRBV9; cdr3_aa: CASSVDPRTGNEAFF; cdr3_nt: TGTGCCAGCAGCGTAGACCCAAGGACAGGAAATGAAGCTTTCTTT
d_call: TRBD1; j_call: TRBJ1-5; clone_size: few; v_call: TRBV11-2; cdr3_aa: CASSSGQGDQPQHF; cdr3_nt: TGTGCCAGCAGCTCCGGACAGGGTGACCAGCCCCAGCATTTT
d_call: TRBD2; j_call: TRBJ2-5; clone_size: few; v_call: TRBV4-1; cdr3_aa: CASKRGLRLAGEQETQYF; cdr3_nt: TGCGCCAGCAAGCGGGGACTGCGACTAGCGGGGGAACAAGAGACCCAGTACTTC
d_call: NA; j_call: TRBJ2-5; clone_size: few; v_call: TRBV24-1; cdr3_aa: CATSDQRDSYQETQYF; cdr3_nt: TGTGCCACCAGTGATCAGCGGGACAGCTACCAAGAGACCCAGTACTTC
d_call: NA; j_call: TRBJ1-4; clone_size: NA; v_call: TRBV28; cdr3_aa: CASSLGVANEKLFF; cdr3_nt: TGTGCCAGCAGTTTAGGGGTGGCTAATGAAAAACTGTTTTTT
d_call: TRBD1; j_call: TRBJ2-1; clone_size: NA; v_call: TRBV7-6; cdr3_aa: CASSSSQGYEQFF; cdr3_nt: TGTGCCAGCAGCTCATCACAGGGGTATGAGCAGTTCTTC
d_call: TRBD1; j_call: TRBJ1-5; clone_size: NA; v_call: TRBV11-1; cdr3_aa: CASSAGGEQPQHF; cdr3_nt: TGTGCCAGCAGCGCAGGGGGAGAACAGCCCCAGCATTTT
d_call: NA; j_call: TRBJ2-1; clone_size: NA; v_call: TRBV3-1; cdr3_aa: CASSPNDVYNEQFF; cdr3_nt: TGTGCCAGCAGCCCTAATGACGTATACAATGAGCAGTTCTTC
d_call: NA; j_call: TRBJ2-7; clone_size: few; v_call: TRBV7-9; cdr3_aa: CASSLLGGDHEQYF; cdr3_nt: TGTGCCAGCAGCTTACTAGGCGGGGACCACGAGCAGTACTTC
d_call: NA; j_call: TRBJ2-1; clone_size: few; v_call: TRBV20-1; cdr3_aa: CSARVGGLNEQFF; cdr3_nt: TGCAGTGCTAGAGTCGGGGGGCTCAATGAGCAGTTCTTC
d_call: TRBD1; j_call: TRBJ2-7; clone_size: NA; v_call: TRBV5-6; cdr3_aa: CASSSPKVGQGYYEQYF; cdr3_nt: TGTGCCAGCAGCTCCCCCAAAGTGGGACAGGGTTACTACGAACAGTACTTC
d_call: NA; j_call: TRBJ1-2; clone_size: NA; v_call: TRBV6-5; cdr3_aa: CASSQRSSTLTGYTF; cdr3_nt: TGTGCCAGCAGCCAGAGATCGTCGACCCTCACCGGCTACACCTTC
d_call: NA; j_call: TRBJ1-1; clone_size: few; v_call: TRBV15; cdr3_aa: CATSRAKLGAGSGANTEAFF; cdr3_nt: TGTGCCACCAGCAGAGCGAAACTGGGGGCGGGGAGCGGGGCGAACACTGAAGCTTTCTTT
d_call: NA; j_call: TRBJ2-5; clone_size: NA; v_call: TRBV7-2; cdr3_aa: CASSLGGGAKTQYF; cdr3_nt: TGTGCCAGCAGCTTAGGAGGGGGGGCGAAGACCCAGTACTTC
d_call: NA; j_call: TRBJ2-1; clone_size: NA; v_call: TRBV12-3/TRBV12-4; cdr3_aa: CASSLVDNEQFF; cdr3_nt: TGTGCCAGCAGTTTAGTGGACAATGAGCAGTTCTTC
d_call: NA; j_call: TRBJ2-7; clone_size: once; v_call: TRBV5-1; cdr3_aa: CASSLGDCYEQYF; cdr3_nt: TGCGCCAGCAGCTTAGGGGATTGCTACGAGCAGTACTTC
d_call: NA; j_call: TRBJ1-1; clone_size: few; v_call: TRBV9; cdr3_aa: CASSPNPLLGTEAFF; cdr3_nt: TGTGCCAGCAGCCCCAACCCCCTATTGGGCACTGAAGCTTTCTTT
d_call: NA; j_call: TRBJ2-6; clone_size: NA; v_call: TRBV7-8; cdr3_aa: CASSLFSRGAGTNVLTF; cdr3_nt: TGTGCCAGCAGCTTATTTTCGCGGGGCGCTGGGACCAACGTCCTGACTTTC
d_call: NA; j_call: TRBJ2-7; clone_size: few; v_call: TRBV7-9; cdr3_aa: CASRPQGGGWQYF; cdr3_nt: TGTGCCAGCAGACCCCAAGGAGGCGGTTGGCAGTACTTC
d_call: TRBD1; j_call: TRBJ2-3; clone_size: few; v_call: TRBV5-1; cdr3_aa: CASSTGQTIRTDTQYF; cdr3_nt: TGCGCCAGCAGCACGGGACAGACAATCAGAACAGATACGCAGTATTTT
d_call: NA; j_call: TRBJ1-1; clone_size: NA; v_call: TRBV6-2/TRBV6-3; cdr3_aa: CASSYGAANTEAFF; cdr3_nt: TGTGCCAGCAGTTACGGCGCAGCAAACACTGAAGCTTTCTTT
d_call: NA; j_call: TRBJ1-2; clone_size: NA; v_call: TRBV7-2; cdr3_aa: CASSFNTAYGYTF; cdr3_nt: TGTGCCAGCAGCTTTAACACAGCCTATGGCTACACCTTC
d_call: NA; j_call: TRBJ2-1; clone_size: NA; v_call: TRBV4-3; cdr3_aa: CASSQDLHNEQFF; cdr3_nt: TGCGCCAGCAGCCAAGATTTGCACAATGAGCAGTTCTTC
d_call: TRBD2; j_call: TRBJ2-1; clone_size: NA; v_call: TRBV5-1; cdr3_aa: CASSPPGGGRNEQFF; cdr3_nt: TGCGCCAGCAGCCCCCCGGGGGGGGGCCGCAATGAGCAGTTCTTC
d_call: TRBD1; j_call: TRBJ2-1; clone_size: NA; v_call: TRBV6-5; cdr3_aa: CASSSDRGSHNEQFF; cdr3_nt: TGTGCCAGCAGTTCGGACAGGGGGTCGCACAATGAGCAGTTCTTC
d_call: NA; j_call: TRBJ1-2; clone_size: NA; v_call: TRBV30; cdr3_aa: CAWSRGGYGYTF; cdr3_nt: TGTGCCTGGAGTCGTGGGGGCTATGGCTACACCTTC
d_call: NA; j_call: TRBJ1-2; clone_size: NA; v_call: TRBV20-1; cdr3_aa: CSAPTSWSNYGYTF; cdr3_nt: TGCAGTGCTCCGACCAGTTGGAGTAACTATGGCTACACCTTC
d_call: NA; j_call: TRBJ2-3; clone_size: NA; v_call: TRBV5-6; cdr3_aa: CASSLAEGTSGDTQYF; cdr3_nt: TGTGCCAGCAGCTTGGCAGAAGGGACGAGTGGAGATACGCAGTATTTT
d_call: NA; j_call: TRBJ2-7; clone_size: NA; v_call: TRBV6-1; cdr3_aa: CASSETPGQSLYEQYF; cdr3_nt: TGTGCCAGCAGTGAAACCCCGGGACAAAGTCTCTACGAGCAGTACTTC
d_call: TRBD1; j_call: TRBJ2-3; clone_size: NA; v_call: TRBV20-1; cdr3_aa: CSARDRIGTGTQYF; cdr3_nt: TGCAGTGCTAGGGACAGGATAGGTACAGGTACGCAGTATTTT
d_call: NA; j_call: TRBJ2-5; clone_size: NA; v_call: TRBV18; cdr3_aa: CVSSPSMAVDETQYF; cdr3_nt: TGTGTCAGCTCACCATCAATGGCAGTGGACGAGACCCAGTACTTC
d_call: NA; j_call: TRBJ2-5; clone_size: NA; v_call: TRBV7-9; cdr3_aa: CASSSSQRAGGETQYF; cdr3_nt: TGTGCCAGCAGCTCCTCCCAGAGGGCGGGCGGAGAGACCCAGTACTTC
d_call: TRBD2; j_call: TRBJ2-3; clone_size: NA; v_call: TRBV7-2; cdr3_aa: CASSGRAESSGPTDTQYF; cdr3_nt: TGTGCCAGCAGCGGTCGGGCCGAATCTAGCGGTCCCACAGATACGCAGTATTTT
d_call: NA; j_call: TRBJ2-3; clone_size: NA; v_call: TRBV6-2/TRBV6-3; cdr3_aa: CASSTRVDTQYF; cdr3_nt: TGTGCCAGCAGTACCAGGGTAGATACGCAGTATTTT
d_call: NA; j_call: TRBJ1-1; clone_size: once; v_call: TRBV7-2; cdr3_aa: CATQTGMNTEAFF; cdr3_nt: TGTGCCACCCAAACAGGGATGAACACTGAAGCTTTCTTT
d_call: NA; j_call: TRBJ1-2; clone_size: few; v_call: TRBV20-1; cdr3_aa: CSATQDGNYGYTF; cdr3_nt: TGCAGTGCAACACAGGATGGTAACTATGGCTACACCTTC
d_call: NA; j_call: TRBJ1-6; clone_size: few; v_call: TRBV7-2; cdr3_aa: CASSPAGVGSPLHF; cdr3_nt: TGTGCCAGCAGCCCAGCTGGGGTAGGGTCACCCCTCCACTTT
d_call: NA; j_call: TRBJ1-3; clone_size: NA; v_call: TRBV6-6; cdr3_aa: CASSYRGVGNTIYF; cdr3_nt: TGTGCCAGCAGTTACCGCGGAGTCGGAAACACCATATATTTT
d_call: NA; j_call: TRBJ2-1; clone_size: few; v_call: TRBV7-2; cdr3_aa: CASSPLQGGPNEQFF; cdr3_nt: TGTGCCAGCAGCCCCTTGCAGGGGGGCCCCAATGAGCAGTTCTTC